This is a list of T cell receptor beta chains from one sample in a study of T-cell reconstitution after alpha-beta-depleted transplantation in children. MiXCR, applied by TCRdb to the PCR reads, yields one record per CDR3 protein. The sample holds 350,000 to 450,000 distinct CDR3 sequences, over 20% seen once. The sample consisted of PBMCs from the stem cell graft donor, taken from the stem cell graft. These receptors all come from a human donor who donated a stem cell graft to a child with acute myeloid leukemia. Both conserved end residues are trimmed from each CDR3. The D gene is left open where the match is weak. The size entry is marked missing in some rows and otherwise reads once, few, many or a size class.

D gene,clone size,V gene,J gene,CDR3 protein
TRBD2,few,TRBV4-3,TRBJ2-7,ASSQDRVSATSAYEQY
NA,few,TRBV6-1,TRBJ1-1,ASSDLTVWGEAF
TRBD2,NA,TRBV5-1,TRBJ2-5,ASGEGWSQETQY
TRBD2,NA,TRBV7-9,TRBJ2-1,ASSFGSGRGAYNEQF
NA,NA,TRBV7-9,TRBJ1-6,ASSSERDWGSPLH
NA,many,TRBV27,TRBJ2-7,ASREGGGYEQY
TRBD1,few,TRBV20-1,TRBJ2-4,SAADRDLLWAKNIQY
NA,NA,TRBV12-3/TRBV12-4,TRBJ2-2,ASSFPGFGELF
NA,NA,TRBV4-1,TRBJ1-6,ASSQEYRGNSGGSYNSPLH
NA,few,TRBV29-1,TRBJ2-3,SASLAGSSTDTQY
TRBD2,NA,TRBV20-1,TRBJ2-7,SARTSGSSEQY
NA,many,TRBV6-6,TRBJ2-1,ASSFTDYNEQF
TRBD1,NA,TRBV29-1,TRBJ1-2,SGGQGAGGYT
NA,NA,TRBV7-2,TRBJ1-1,ASSLVATENTEAF
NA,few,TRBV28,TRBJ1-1,ASSLGVKNTEAF
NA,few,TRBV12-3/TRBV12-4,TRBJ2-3,ASSLPAGREVGGTQY
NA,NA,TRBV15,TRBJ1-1,ATSNGGLNTEAF
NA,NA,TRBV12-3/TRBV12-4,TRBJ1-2,ASSLVRNYGYT
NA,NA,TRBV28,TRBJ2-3,ASSVPGVADTQY
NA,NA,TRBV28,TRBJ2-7,ASSFARLLYEQY
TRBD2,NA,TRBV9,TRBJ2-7,ASSVASGSYEQY
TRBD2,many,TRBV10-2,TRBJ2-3,ASSESGRPPDTQY
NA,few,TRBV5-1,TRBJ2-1,ASTEDGYNEQF
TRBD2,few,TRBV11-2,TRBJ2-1,ASRHSAGGSSYNEQF
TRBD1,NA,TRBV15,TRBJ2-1,ATSRLTGQGNEQF
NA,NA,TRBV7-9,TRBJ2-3,ASTQDFTDTQY
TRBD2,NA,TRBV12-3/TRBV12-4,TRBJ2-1,ASSTSGSSPYNEQF
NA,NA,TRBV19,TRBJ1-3,ASSEDGLRGNTIY
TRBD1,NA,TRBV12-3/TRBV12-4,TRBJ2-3,ASSLPGGADTQY
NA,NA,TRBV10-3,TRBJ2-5,AISPGVGQETQY
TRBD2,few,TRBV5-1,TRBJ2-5,ASSLFKLAGGAQETQY
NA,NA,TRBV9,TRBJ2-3,ASSVVHGEVSTDTQY
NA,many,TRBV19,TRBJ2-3,ASSMMGASTDTQY
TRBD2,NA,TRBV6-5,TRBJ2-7,ASSYFAGVGYEQY
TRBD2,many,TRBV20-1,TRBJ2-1,SAGEYAGGSYNEQF
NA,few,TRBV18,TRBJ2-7,ASSPYVDYEQY
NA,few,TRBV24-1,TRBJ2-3,ATSDPHSIGTDTQY
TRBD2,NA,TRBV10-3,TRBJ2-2,ASTSSGINTGELF
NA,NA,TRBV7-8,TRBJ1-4,ASSLELMVKSDEKLF